These 16 T cell receptor beta chains originate from one sample sequenced in a study of technical replicates of blood from four donors. This table comes from immunoSEQ multiplex PCR, and its TCRdb copy is limited to in-frame clones, with some not included. The sample holds roughly 85,000 clones; 94% are singletons and the top ten take 0.2% to 0.3%. Sequenced material: T cells isolated from PBMCs. These receptors came from a human donor in good health.

The chain is built from TRBV12-5 and TRBJ2-5; D not certain. CDR3 length equals 12 residues. The V and J ends lost 7 bases and 3 bases respectively, with 9 bases between them. Germline V lookup: CDR1 LGHNT, CDR2 FRNRAP. In DNA, the CDR3 is TGTGCTAGTGCAAACACAGAAGAGACCCAGTACTTC. It is translated as CASANTEETQYF.

The chain recombines TRBV6-5 with TRBJ2-1, with D tentatively TRBD1 (6 bases). This CDR3 spans 15 amino acids. The germline V gene encodes CDR1 MNHEY and CDR2 SVGAGI. The germline V and J ends were trimmed by 6 bases and 1 base, with 13 bases remaining between them. In DNA, the CDR3 is TGTGCCAGCAGAATGACAGGACGATCCTACAATGAGCAGTTCTTC. This gives the protein CASRMTGRSYNEQFF.

The gene calls are TRBV15 and TRBJ1-4; perhaps TRBD1 as D (5 bases). The CDR3 has 16 amino acids. In germline, CDR1 is LNHNV, CDR2 YYDKDF (reference sequence). The V and J ends lost 1 base and 8 bases respectively, with 17 bases between them. In nucleotides, the CDR3 is TGTGCCACCAGCAGAGGTTTGGGGGGATCTGGCGAAAAACTGTTTTTT. Residues: CATSRGLGGSGEKLFF.

The sample holds one count of this clone. The genes are TRBV6-4 and TRBJ1-5; no firm D call. CDR1 MRHNA and CDR2 SNTAGT come from the germline V gene. This CDR3 spans 13 amino acids. The germline V and J ends were trimmed by 2 bases and 4 bases, with 6 bases remaining between them. CDR3 residues: CASSDTPNQPQHF. Written as DNA, the CDR3 is TGTGCCAGCAGTGACACACCAAATCAGCCCCAGCATTTT.

The chain joins TRBV7-6 to TRBJ2-1; 10 positions agree with TRBD2. The length of the CDR3 is 16 residues. With 3 bases clipped from V and 6 bases from J, the junction kept 8 bases outside the gene matches. From germline, CDR1 is SGHVS and CDR2 FNYEAQ. The DNA for the CDR3 is TGTGCCAGCAGCTTTCCCGAGGAGCGGGGGGGCAATGAGCAGTTCTTC. Residues: CASSFPEERGGNEQFF.

The genes are TRBV6-1 and TRBJ1-1, with D perhaps TRBD1 (6 bases). This CDR3 has 13 residues. The germline V and J ends were trimmed by 4 bases and 3 bases, with 9 bases remaining between them. Germline CDR1 and CDR2: MNHNS and SASEGT. The CDR3 region has the DNA TGTGCCAGCAGTGCCGAGGGGGACACTGAAGCTTTCTTT. Amino acid sequence: CASSAEGDTEAFF.

The J gene is TRBJ2-7, the V gene TRBV6-5, with D hard to call. Trimming shortened V by 5 bases and J by 6 bases, and 8 bases separated the two germline ends. Germline V gene sequence: CDR1 MNHEY, CDR2 SVGAGI. The CDR3 has 11 residues. The CDR3 loop is CASSTRGEQYF. The DNA of the CDR3 is TGTGCCAGCAGTACTCGCGGCGAGCAGTACTTC.

V and J are TRBV4-1 and TRBJ2-1; the match to TRBD2 covers 10 bases. Unmatched junction bases numbered 11, after V lost 6 bases and J lost 3 bases. Germline CDR1 MGHRA, CDR2 YSYEKL. The CDR3 has 17 amino acids. This CDR3 reads CASRQGASGSVYNEQFF. In DNA, the CDR3 is TGCGCCAGCAGACAGGGAGCTAGCGGGAGTGTCTACAATGAGCAGTTCTTC.

The chain couples TRBV19 to TRBJ2-1; 9 positions match TRBD2. The V and J ends lost 7 bases and 3 bases, in that order; junction bases with no gene match: 4. The V gene's germline CDR1 is LNHDA and CDR2 SQIVND (reference sequence). The CDR3 is 14 residues long. CDR3 region: CASTTSGLYNEQFF. DNA for the CDR3: TGTGCCAGTACCACTAGCGGGCTCTACAATGAGCAGTTCTTC. Filled out from reference TRBV19 and TRBJ2-1, the complete variable domain reads DGGITQSPKYLFRKEGQNVTLSCEQNLNHDAMYWYRQDPGQGLRLIYYSQIVNDFQKGDIAEGYSVSREKKESFPLTVTSAQKNPTAFYLCASTTSGLYNEQFFGPGTRLTVL.

Concerning this clone itself: At one boundary the junction diverges from the germline segment, which might be a read error. The chain couples TRBV7-7 to TRBJ2-1; possible D gene TRBD2, 5 bases. CDR3 length: 13 residues. The V gene's germline CDR1 is SSHAT and CDR2 FNYEAQ (reference sequence). The CDR3 here is CASSSLGLDEQFF. Here the CDR3 DNA reads TGTGCTAGCAGCTCACTAGGCCTGGATGAGCAGTTCTTC.

CDR3 DNA: TGTGCCAGCAGTTTCAGGGTCTCTGGAAACACCATATATTTT. As protein: CASSFRVSGNTIYF. The chain links TRBV28 to TRBJ1-3; D might be TRBD1 (5 bases). Germline lookup yields CDR1 MDHEN and CDR2 SYDVKM. The CDR3 totals 14 residues. Deletions cut 3 bases from V and 0 bases from J, with 6 bases between.

This chain connects TRBV7-2 to TRBJ2-7; TRBD2 aligns across 7 bases. In germline, CDR1 is SGHTA, CDR2 FQGNSA. This CDR3 region has 12 residues. The CDR3 DNA reads TGTGCTGGGGGGGAGAGACGCTACGAGCAGTACTTC. Protein sequence: CAGGERRYEQYF.

The chain joins TRBV2 to TRBJ2-7, with 8 bases fitting TRBD1. Germline V lookup: CDR1 SNHLY, CDR2 FYNNEI. V lost 6 bases and J lost 1; bases outside the gene matches: 11. The length of the CDR3 is 16 residues. The CDR3 coding sequence is TGTGCCAGCAGGGCCGGGACAGGCATACTATCCTACGAGCAGTACTTC. Translation gives CASRAGTGILSYEQYF.

The chain couples TRBV9 to TRBJ2-7; weak D call: TRBD2 (6 bases). In germline, CDR1 is SGDLS, CDR2 YYNGEE. The CDR3 length is 16 residues. Trimming left V 4 bases short and J 3 bases short, with 20 bases between. This CDR3 reads CASSLAGKDGHYEQYF. The CDR3 bases are TGTGCCAGCAGCTTGGCGGGAAAGGACGGACACTACGAGCAGTACTTC.

The chain couples TRBV6-5 to TRBJ1-1; 8 nucleotides line up with TRBD1. V shed 7 bases and J 5 bases; nucleotides not matched to a gene: 6. Germline V gene data show CDR1 as MNHEY and CDR2 as SVGAGI. The CDR3 is 13 residues long. The CDR3 loop reads CASTLGTGTEAFF. In DNA, the CDR3 is TGTGCCAGCACTTTAGGGACAGGAACTGAAGCTTTCTTT.

The rearrangement joins TRBV5-4 to TRBJ2-5; 10 bases are a match to TRBD1. From germline, CDR1 is SGHNT and CDR2 YYREEE (reference sequence). The length of the CDR3 is 16 residues. Losses at the gene ends were 4 bases for V and 5 bases for J; bases not matched to a gene: 11. CDR3 sequence (DNA): TGTGCCAGCAGCCCGGACGGGACAGGGGATATGGAGACCCAGTACTTC. Its translation: CASSPDGTGDMETQYF.